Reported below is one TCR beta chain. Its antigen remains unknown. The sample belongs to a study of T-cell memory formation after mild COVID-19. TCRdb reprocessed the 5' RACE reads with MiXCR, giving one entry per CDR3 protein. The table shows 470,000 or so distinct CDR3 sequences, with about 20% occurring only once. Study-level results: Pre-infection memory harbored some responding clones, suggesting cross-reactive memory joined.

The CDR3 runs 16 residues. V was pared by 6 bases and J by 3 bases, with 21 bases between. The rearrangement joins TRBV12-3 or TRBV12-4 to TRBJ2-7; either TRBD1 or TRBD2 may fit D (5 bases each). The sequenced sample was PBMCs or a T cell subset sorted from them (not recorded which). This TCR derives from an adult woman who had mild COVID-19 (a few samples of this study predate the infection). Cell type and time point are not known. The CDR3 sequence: CASSRSAGTLNYEQYF. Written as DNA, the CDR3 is TGTGCCAGCAGCCGCTCCGCCGGGACCCTTAACTACGAGCAGTACTTC.